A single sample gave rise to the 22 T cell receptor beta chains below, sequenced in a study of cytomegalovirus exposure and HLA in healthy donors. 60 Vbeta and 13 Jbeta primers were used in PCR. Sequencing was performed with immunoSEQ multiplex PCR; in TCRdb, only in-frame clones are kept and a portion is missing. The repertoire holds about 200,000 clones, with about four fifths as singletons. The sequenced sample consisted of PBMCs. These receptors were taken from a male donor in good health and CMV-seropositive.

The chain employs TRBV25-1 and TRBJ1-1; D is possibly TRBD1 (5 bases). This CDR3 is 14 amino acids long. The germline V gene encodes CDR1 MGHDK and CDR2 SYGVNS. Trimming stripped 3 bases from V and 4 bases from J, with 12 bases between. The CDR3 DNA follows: TGTGCCAGCAGTGATACAGGTCTGAGCACTGAAGCTTTCTTT. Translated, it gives CASSDTGLSTEAFF. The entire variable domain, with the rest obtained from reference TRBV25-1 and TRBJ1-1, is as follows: EADIYQTPRYLVIGTGKKITLECSQTMGHDKMYWYQQDPGMELHLIHYSYGVNSTEKGDLSSESTVSRIRTEHFPLTLESARPSHTSQYLCASSDTGLSTEAFFGQGTRLTVV.

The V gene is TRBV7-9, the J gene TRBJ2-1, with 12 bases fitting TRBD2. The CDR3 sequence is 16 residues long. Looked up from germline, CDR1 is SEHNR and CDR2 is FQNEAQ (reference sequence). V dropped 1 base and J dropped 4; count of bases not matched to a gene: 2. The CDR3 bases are TGTGCCAGCAGCTTAGTAGGGACTAGCGGGTACAATGAGCAGTTCTTC. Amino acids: CASSLVGTSGYNEQFF. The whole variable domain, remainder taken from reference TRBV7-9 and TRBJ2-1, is DTGVSQNPRHKITKRGQNVTFRCDPISEHNRLYWYRQTLGQGPEFLTYFQNEAQLEKSRLLSDRFSAERPKGSFSTLEIQRTEQGDSAMYLCASSLVGTSGYNEQFFGPGTRLTVL.

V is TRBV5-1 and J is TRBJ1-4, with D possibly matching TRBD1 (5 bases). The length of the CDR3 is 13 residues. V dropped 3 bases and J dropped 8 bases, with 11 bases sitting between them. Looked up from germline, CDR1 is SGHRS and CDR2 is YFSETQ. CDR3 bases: TGCGCCAGCAGCTCTGGACACCCGGAAAAACTGTTTTTT. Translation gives CASSSGHPEKLFF.

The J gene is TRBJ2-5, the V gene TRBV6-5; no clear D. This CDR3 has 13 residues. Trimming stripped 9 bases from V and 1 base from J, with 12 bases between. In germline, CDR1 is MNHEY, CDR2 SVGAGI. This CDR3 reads CASSLPPQETQYF. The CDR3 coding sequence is TGTGCCAGTTCTCTACCCCCCCAAGAGACCCAGTACTTC.

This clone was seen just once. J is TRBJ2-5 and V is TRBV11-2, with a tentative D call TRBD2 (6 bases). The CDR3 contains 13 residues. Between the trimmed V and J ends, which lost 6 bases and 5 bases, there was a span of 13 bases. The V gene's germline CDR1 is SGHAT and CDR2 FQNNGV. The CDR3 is CASRPQGLETQYF. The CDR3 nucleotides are TGTGCCAGCAGACCTCAGGGACTGGAGACCCAGTACTTC.

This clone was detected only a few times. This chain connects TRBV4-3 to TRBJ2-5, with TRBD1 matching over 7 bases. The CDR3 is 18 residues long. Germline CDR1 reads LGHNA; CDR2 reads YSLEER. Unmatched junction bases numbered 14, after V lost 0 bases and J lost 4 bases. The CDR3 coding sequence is TGCGCCAGCAGCCAAGATTACGTAAGGGGGCGAGTGGCAGAGACCCAGTACTTC. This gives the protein CASSQDYVRGRVAETQYF.

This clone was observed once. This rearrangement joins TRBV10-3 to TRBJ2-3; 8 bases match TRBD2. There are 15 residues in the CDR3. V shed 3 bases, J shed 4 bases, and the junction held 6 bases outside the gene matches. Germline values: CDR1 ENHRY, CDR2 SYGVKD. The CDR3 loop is CAISDPAGVPDTQYF. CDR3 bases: TGTGCCATCAGTGATCCAGCGGGGGTGCCAGATACGCAGTATTTT.

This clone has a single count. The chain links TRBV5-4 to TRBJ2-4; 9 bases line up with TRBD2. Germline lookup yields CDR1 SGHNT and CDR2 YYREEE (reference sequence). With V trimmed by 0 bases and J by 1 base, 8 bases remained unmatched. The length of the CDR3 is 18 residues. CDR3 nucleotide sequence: TGTGCCAGCAGCTTGGTGATTAGCGGGAGTAGGGCCAAAAACATTCAGTACTTC. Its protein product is CASSLVISGSRAKNIQYF.

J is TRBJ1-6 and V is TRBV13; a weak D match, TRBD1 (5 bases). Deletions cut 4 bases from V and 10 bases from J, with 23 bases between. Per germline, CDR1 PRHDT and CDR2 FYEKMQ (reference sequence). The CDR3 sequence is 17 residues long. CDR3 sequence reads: CASSSYVSGKADSPLHF. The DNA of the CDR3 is TGTGCCAGCAGCTCGTACGTGTCAGGGAAAGCTGACTCACCCCTCCACTTT.

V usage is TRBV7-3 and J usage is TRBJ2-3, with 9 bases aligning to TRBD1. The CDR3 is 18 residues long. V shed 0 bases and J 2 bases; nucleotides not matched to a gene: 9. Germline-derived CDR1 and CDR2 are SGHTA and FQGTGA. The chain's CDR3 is CASSLTGTGRGSTDTQYF. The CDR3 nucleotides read TGTGCCAGCAGCTTAACTGGGACAGGGAGAGGGTCCACAGATACGCAGTATTTT. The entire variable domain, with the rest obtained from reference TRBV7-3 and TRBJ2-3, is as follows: GAGVSQTPSNKVTEKGKYVELRCDPISGHTALYWYRQSLGQGPEFLIYFQGTGAADDSGLPNDRFFAVRPEGSVSTLKIQRTERGDSAVYLCASSLTGTGRGSTDTQYFGPGTRLTVL.

CDR3 residues: CASSPHQGASGYTF. CDR3 nucleotides: TGTGCCAGCAGCCCCCACCAGGGGGCGTCCGGCTACACCTTC. This chain links TRBV7-2 with TRBJ1-2, with 8 bases identical to TRBD1. Germline CDR1 reads SGHTA; CDR2 reads FQGNSA. This CDR3 contains 14 residues. V shed 5 bases and J 8 bases; nucleotides not matched to a gene: 10.

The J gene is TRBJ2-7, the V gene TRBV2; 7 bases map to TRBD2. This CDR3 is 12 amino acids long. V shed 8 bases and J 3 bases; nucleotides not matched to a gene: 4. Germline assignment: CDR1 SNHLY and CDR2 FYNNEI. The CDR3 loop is CASGEGYYEQYF. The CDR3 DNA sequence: TGTGCCAGCGGGGAGGGTTACTACGAGCAGTACTTC.

This chain's CDR3 is CASSVGTGRRTGELFF. The CDR3 nucleotides are TGTGCCAGCAGCGTAGGAACAGGGCGTAGGACCGGGGAGCTGTTTTTT. The rearrangement uses TRBV9 and TRBJ2-2, with a tentative D call TRBD1 (6 bases). Trimming pared 0 bases from V and 5 bases from J, leaving 14 bases between. The CDR3 is 16 residues long. Germline loops: CDR1 SGDLS, CDR2 YYNGEE.

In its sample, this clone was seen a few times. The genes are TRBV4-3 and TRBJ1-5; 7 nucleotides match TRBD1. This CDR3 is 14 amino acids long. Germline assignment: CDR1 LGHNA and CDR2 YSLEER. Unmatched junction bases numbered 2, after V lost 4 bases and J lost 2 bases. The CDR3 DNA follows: TGCGCCAGCAGCCCCGACAGGGGCAATCAGCCCCAGCATTTT. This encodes CASSPDRGNQPQHF.

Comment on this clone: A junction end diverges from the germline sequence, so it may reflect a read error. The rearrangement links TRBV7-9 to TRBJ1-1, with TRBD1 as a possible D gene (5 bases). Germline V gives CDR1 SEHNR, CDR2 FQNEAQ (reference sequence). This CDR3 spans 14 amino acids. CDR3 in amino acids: CSSSPSGGDTEAFF. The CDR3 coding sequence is TGTTCCAGCAGCCCCTCGGGGGGTGACACTGAAGCTTTCTTT.

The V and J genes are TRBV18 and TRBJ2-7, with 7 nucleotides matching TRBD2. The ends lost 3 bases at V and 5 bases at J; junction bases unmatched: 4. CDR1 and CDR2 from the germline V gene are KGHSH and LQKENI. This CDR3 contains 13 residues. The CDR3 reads CASSPGGSHEQYF. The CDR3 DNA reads TGTGCCAGCTCACCGGGGGGGTCCCACGAGCAGTACTTC.

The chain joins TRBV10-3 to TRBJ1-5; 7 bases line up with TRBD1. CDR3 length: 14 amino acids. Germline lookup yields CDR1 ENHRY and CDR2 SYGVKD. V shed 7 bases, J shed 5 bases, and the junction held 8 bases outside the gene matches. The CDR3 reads CAINDRAWDQPQHF. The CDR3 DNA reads TGTGCCATCAACGACAGGGCGTGGGATCAGCCCCAGCATTTT.

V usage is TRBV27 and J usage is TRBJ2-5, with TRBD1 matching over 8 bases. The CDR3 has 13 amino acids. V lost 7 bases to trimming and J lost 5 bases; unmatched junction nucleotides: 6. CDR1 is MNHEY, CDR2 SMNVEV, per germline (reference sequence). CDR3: CASTADRGETQYF. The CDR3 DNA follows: TGTGCCAGCACCGCCGACAGGGGCGAGACCCAGTACTTC.

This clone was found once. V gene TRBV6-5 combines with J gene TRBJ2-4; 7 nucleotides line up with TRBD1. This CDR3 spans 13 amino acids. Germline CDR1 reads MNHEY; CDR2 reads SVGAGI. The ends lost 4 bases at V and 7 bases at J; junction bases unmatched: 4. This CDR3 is CASSSGQFNIQYF. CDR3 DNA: TGTGCCAGCAGTTCGGGACAGTTTAACATTCAGTACTTC.

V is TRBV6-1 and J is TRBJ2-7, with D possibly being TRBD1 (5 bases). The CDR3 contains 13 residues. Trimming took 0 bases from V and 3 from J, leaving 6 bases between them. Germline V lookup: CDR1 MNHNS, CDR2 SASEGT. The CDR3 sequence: CASSEARGYEQYF. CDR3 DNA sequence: TGTGCCAGCAGTGAAGCAAGGGGCTACGAGCAGTACTTC.

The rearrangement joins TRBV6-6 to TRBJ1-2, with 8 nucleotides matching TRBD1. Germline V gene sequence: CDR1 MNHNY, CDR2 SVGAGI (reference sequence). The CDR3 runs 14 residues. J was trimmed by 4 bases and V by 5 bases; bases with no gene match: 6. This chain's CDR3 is CASSIDRGAYGYTF. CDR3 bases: TGTGCCAGCAGTATCGACAGGGGCGCCTATGGCTACACCTTC.

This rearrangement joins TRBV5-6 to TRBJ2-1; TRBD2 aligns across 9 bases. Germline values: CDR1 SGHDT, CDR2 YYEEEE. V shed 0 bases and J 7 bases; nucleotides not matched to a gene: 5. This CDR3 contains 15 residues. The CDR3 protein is CASSLVAGGRNEQFF. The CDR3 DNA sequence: TGTGCCAGCAGCTTGGTGGCGGGGGGGCGGAATGAGCAGTTCTTC.